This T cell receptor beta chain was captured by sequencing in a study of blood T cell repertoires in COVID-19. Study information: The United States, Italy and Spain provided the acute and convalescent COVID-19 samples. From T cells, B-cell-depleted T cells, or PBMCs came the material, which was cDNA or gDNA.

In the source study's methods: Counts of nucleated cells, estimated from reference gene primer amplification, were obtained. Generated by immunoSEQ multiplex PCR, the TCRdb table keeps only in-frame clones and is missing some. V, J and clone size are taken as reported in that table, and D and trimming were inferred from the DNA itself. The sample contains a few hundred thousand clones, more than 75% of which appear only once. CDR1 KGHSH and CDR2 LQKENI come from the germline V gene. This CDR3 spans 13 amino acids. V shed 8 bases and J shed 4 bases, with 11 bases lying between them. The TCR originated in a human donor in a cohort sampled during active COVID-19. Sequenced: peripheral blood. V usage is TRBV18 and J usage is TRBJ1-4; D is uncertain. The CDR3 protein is CASQDGNNEKLFF. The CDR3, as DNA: TGTGCCAGCCAGGACGGGAATAATGAAAAACTGTTTTTT.